The clone carrying this TCR beta chain has only a few counts. TCRdb analysed the RT-PCR reads with MiXCR anew, one entry per CDR3 protein. The repertoire has around 700,000 distinct CDR3 sequences, 11% to 15% of them found once; the top ten carry 3% to 4.5%. V was cut by 2 bases and J by 0 bases, with 9 bases left in between. CDR1 SGHRS and CDR2 YFSETQ come from the germline V gene. The CDR3 runs to 16 residues. Sequenced: memory CD4+ T cells from blood. V gene TRBV5-1 combines with J gene TRBJ2-6; TRBD2 is a possible D gene (5 bases). This clonotype originated in a female donor in good health, serving as a healthy control. The CDR3 nucleotides are TGCGCCAGCAGCTTATGGGGAGACTCTGGGGCCAACGTCCTGACTTTC. It yields the protein CASSLWGDSGANVLTF.